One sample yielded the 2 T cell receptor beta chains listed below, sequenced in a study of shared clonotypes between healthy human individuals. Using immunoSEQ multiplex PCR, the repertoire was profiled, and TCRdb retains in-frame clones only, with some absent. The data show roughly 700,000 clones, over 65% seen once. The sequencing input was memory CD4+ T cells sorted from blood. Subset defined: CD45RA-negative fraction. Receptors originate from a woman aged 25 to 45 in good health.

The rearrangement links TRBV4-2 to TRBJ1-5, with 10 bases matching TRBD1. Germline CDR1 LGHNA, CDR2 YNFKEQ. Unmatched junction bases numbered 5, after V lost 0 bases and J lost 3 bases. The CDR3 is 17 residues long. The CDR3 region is CASSQDLGTGANQPQHF. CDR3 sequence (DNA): TGTGCCAGCAGCCAAGATTTGGGGACAGGGGCCAATCAGCCCCAGCATTTT.

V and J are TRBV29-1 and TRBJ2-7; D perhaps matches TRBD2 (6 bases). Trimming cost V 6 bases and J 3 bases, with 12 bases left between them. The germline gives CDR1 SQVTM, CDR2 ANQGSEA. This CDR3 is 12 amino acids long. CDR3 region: CSVRDPGYEQYF. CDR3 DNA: TGCAGCGTGCGGGACCCGGGCTACGAGCAGTACTTC.